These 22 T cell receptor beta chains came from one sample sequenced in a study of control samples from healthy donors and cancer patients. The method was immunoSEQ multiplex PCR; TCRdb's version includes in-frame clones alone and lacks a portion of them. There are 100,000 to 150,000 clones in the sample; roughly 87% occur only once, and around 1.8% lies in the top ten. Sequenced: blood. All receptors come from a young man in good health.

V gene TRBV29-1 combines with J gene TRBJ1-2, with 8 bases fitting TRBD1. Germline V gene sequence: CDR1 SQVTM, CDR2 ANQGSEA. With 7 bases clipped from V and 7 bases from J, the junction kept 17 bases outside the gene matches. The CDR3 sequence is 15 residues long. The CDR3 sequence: CSAANPGQGFSGYTF. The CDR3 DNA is TGCAGCGCCGCCAACCCCGGACAGGGCTTCAGTGGCTACACCTTC.

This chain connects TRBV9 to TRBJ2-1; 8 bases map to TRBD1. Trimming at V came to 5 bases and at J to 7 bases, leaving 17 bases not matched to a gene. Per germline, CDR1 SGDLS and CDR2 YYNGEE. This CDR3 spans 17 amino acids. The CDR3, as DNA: TGTGCCAGCAGTCCTAGTCCGGGACAGGTCTTCGGGAATGAGCAGTTCTTC. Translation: CASSPSPGQVFGNEQFF.

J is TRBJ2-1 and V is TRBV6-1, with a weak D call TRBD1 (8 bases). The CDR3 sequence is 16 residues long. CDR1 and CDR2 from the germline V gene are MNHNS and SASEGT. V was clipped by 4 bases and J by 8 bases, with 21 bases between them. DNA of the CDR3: TGTGCCAGCAGTGCCAGGGGGCCCACGGGGGGCGATGAGCAGTTCTTC. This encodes CASSARGPTGGDEQFF.

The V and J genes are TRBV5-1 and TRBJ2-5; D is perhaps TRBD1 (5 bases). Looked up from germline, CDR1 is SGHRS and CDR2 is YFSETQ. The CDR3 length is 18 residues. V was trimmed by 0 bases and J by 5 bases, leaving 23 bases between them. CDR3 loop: CASSLGTTMEVTSETQYF. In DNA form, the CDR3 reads TGCGCCAGCAGCTTGGGGACAACCATGGAAGTGACTTCGGAGACCCAGTACTTC.

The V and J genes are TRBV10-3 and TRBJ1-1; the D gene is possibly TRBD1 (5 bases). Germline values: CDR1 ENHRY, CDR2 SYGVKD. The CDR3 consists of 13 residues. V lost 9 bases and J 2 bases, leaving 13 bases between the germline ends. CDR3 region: CAMTAGGNTEAFF. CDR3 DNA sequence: TGTGCCATGACGGCCGGGGGAAACACTGAAGCTTTCTTT.

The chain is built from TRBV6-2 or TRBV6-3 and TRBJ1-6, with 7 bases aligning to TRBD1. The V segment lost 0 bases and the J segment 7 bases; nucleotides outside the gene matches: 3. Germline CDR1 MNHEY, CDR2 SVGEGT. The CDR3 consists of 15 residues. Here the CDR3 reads CASSYSGTENSPLHF. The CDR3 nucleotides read TGTGCCAGCAGTTACTCCGGGACAGAGAATTCACCCCTCCACTTT.

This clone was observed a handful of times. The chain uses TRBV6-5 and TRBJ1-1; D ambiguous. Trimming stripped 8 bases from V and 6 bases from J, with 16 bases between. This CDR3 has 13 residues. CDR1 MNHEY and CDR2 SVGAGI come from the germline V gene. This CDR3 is CASGRTGVSEAFF. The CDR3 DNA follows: TGTGCCAGCGGTCGGACGGGAGTCTCTGAAGCTTTCTTT.

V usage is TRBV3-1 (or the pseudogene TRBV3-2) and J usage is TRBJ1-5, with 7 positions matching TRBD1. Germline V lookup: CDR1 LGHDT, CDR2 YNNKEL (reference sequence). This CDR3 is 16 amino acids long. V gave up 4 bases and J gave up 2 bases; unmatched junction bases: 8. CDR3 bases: TGTGCCAGCAGCCGTTCGACAGGGACGGGCAATCAGCCCCAGCATTTT. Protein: CASSRSTGTGNQPQHF.

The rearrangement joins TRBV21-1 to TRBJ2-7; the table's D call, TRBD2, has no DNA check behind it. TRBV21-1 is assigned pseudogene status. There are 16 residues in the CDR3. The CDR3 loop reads CASSKVWGLAGVKQYF. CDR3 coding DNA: TGTGCCAGCAGCAAAGTTTGGGGACTAGCGGGAGTAAAGCAGTACTTC.

The CDR3 is CASSRDSSGISYEQYF. DNA of the CDR3: TGCGCCAGCAGCCGGGATTCTAGCGGGATCAGCTACGAGCAGTACTTC. The chain has TRBV10-1 and TRBJ2-7; 9 nucleotides match TRBD2. Germline CDR1 reads WNHNN; CDR2 reads SYGVQD (reference sequence). CDR3 size: 16 residues. The V and J ends lost 6 bases and 3 bases, in that order; junction bases with no gene match: 12.

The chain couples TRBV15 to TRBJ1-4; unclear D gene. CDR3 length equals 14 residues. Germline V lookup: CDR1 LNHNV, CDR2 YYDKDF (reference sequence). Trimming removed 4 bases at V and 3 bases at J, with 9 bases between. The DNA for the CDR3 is TGTGCCACCAGCAAGGCCAGCTCTAATGAAAAACTGTTTTTT. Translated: CATSKASSNEKLFF.

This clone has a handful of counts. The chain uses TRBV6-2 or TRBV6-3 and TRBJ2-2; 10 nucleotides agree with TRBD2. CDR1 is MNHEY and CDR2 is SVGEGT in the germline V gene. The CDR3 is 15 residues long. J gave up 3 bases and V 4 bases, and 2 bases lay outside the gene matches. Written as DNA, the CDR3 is TGTGCCAGCAGTTCCGGGACTAGCGACACCGGGGAGCTGTTTTTT. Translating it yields CASSSGTSDTGELFF.

The CDR3 sequence: CASSDLRGEYSNQPQHF. In nucleotides, the CDR3 is TGTGCCAGCAGTGACCTTCGGGGGGAGTATAGCAATCAGCCCCAGCATTTT. This sequence joins TRBV6-1 and TRBJ1-5; TRBD1 is a possible D gene (5 bases). From germline, CDR1 is MNHNS and CDR2 SASEGT. The CDR3 is made up of 17 amino acids. Trimming cost V 3 bases and J 0 bases, with 15 bases left between them.

CDR3 sequence: CASSSLGRLGRPQHF. CDR3 in DNA: TGTGCCAGCAGCAGCCTGGGACGGTTGGGAAGGCCCCAGCATTTT. The chain is built from TRBV21-1 and TRBJ1-5. TRBV21-1 is tagged as a pseudogene. The CDR3 consists of 15 residues.

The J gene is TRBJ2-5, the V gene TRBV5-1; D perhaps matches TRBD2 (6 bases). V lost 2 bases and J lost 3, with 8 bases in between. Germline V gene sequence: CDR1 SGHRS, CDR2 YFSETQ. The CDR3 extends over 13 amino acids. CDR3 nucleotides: TGCGCCAGCAGCTTCAGACTAGAAGAGACCCAGTACTTC. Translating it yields CASSFRLEETQYF.

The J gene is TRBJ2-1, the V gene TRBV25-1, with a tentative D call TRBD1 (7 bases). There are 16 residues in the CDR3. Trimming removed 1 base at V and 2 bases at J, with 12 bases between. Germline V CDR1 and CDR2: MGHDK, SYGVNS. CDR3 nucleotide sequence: TGTGCCAGCAGTGAATCGGAGGGGGCCCCCTACAATGAGCAGTTCTTC. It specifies CASSESEGAPYNEQFF.

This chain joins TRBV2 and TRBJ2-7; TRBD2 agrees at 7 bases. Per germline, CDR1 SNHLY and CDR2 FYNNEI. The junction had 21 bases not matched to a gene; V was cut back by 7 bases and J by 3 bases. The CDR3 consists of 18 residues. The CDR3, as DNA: TGTGCCAGCACCCTCACAGGCGGACTAGAGGCAGAGATCTACGAGCAGTACTTC. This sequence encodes CASTLTGGLEAEIYEQYF.

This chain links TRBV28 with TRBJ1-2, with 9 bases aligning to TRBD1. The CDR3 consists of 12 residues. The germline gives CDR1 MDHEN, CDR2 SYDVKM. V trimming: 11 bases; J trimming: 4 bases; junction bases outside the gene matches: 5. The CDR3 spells CASRTGVYGYTF. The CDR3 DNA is TGTGCCTCCCGGACAGGGGTCTATGGCTACACCTTC.

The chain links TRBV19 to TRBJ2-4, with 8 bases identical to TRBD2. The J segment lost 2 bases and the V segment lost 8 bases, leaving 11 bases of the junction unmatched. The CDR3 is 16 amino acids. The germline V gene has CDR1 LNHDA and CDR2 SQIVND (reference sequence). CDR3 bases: TGTGCCAGTTGGGGCGGGAGGAGTGGAACCAAAAACATTCAGTACTTC. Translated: CASWGGRSGTKNIQYF.

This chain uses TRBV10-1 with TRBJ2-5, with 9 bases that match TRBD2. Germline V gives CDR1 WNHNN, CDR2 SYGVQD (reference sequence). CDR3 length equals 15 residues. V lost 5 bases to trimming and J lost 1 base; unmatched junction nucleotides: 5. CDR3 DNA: TGCGCCAGCAGTATTGGTAGCGGGGGCCAAGAGACCCAGTACTTC. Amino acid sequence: CASSIGSGGQETQYF.

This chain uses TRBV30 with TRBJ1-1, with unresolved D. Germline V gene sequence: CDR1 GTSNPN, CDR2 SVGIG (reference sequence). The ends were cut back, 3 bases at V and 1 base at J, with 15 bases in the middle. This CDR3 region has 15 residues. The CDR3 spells CAWRIRGLSNTEAFF. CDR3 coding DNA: TGTGCCTGGAGGATCAGAGGTTTGTCGAACACTGAAGCTTTCTTT.

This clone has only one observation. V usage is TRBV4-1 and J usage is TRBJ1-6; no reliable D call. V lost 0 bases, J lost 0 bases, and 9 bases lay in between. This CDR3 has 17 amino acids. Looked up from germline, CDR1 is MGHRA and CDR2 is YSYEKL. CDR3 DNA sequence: TGCGCCAGCAGCCAAGAAGGAGAGAGCTCCTATAATTCACCCCTCCACTTT. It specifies CASSQEGESSYNSPLHF.